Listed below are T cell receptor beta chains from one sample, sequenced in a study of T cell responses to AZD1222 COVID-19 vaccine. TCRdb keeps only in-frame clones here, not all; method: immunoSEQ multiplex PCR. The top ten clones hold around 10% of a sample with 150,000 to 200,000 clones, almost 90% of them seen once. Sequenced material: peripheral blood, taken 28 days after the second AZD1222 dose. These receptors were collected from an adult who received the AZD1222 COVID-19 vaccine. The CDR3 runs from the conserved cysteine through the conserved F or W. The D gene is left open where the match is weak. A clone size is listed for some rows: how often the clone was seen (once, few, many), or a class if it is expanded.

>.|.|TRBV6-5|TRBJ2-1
TGTGCCAGCAGGAGAACAGGGAATGAGCAGTTCTTC
CASRRTGNEQFF
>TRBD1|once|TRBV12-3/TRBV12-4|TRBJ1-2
TGTGCCAGCAGTCCGACAGGGGGCTATGGCTACACCTTC
CASSPTGGYGYTF
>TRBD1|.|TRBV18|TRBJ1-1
TGTGCCAGCTCCCATAAGGACAGGGTAAAGACTGAAGCTTTCTTT
CASSHKDRVKTEAFF
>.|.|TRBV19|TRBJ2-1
TGTGCCAGTCGACTGACCGCCAGCTCCTACAATGAGCAGTTCTTC
CASRLTASSYNEQFF
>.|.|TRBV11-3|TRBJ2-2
TGTGCCAGCAGTGAGGATAGTAGGACTAACACCGGGGAGCTGTTTTTT
CASSEDSRTNTGELFF
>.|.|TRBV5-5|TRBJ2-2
TGTGCCAGCAGCTTGAGACCTGGCATCAACACCGGGGAGCTGTTTTTT
CASSLRPGINTGELFF
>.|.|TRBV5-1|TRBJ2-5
TGCGCCAGCAGCTTGGCCCCGGGTCCCCAAGAGACCCAGTACTTC
CASSLAPGPQETQYF
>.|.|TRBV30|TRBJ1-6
TGTGCCTGGAGTGTAAATCGACAGGATAATTCACCCCTCCACTTT
CAWSVNRQDNSPLHF
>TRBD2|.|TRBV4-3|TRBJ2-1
TGCGCCAGCAGCCTAAGCGGGGGGGTGTACAATGAGCAGTTCTTC
CASSLSGGVYNEQFF
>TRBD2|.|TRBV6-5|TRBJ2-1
TGTGCCAGCAGTTACACTACTGGCGGGGGGGCGGGTGAGCAGTTCTTC
CASSYTTGGGAGEQFF
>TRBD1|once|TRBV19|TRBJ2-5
TGTGCCAGTGGACAGGGATCCGAAGAGACCCAGTACTTC
CASGQGSEETQYF
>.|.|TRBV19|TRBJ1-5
TGTGCCAGTAGTCTAAATGCAGGGGACAATCAGCCCCAGCATTTT
CASSLNAGDNQPQHF
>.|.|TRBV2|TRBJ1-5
TGTGCCACCGACACGTTCCCCGGAAATCAGCCCCAGCATTTT
CATDTFPGNQPQHF
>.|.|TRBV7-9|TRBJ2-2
TGTGCCAGCAGCCAAGGTTACGGGGAGCTGTTTTTT
CASSQGYGELFF
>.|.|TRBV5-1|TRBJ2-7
TGCGCCAGCAGCCCCGGGCTAACGACACAAGATGGGGAGCAGTACTTC
CASSPGLTTQDGEQYF
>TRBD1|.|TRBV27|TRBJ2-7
TGTGCCAGCAGCCTCGGGACAGGGCGGGGTTCCTACGAGCAGTACTTC
CASSLGTGRGSYEQYF
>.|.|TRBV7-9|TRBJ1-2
TGTGCCAGCAGCTTAGCGGGTGGCTACACCTTC
CASSLAGGYTF
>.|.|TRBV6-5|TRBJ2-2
TGTGCCAGCAGGCAGGTCAATGTGAACACCGGGGAGCTGTTTTTT
CASRQVNVNTGELFF
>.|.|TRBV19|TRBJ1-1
TGTGCCACCAAATCGGGGCCTGAAGCTTTCTTT
CATKSGPEAFF
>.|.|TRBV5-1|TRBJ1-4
TGCGCCAGCAGCCCCGAGGGGGATGCTGACCCAAAAACTAATGAAAAACTGTTTTTT
CASSPEGDADPKTNEKLFF
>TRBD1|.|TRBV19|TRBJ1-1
TGTGCCAGTAGCCGACAGGGGAGCACTGAAGCTTTCTTT
CASSRQGSTEAFF
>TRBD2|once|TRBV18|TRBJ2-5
TGTGCCAGCTCACCCAGGACTAGCGGGGCAGGGGAGACCCAGTACTTC
CASSPRTSGAGETQYF
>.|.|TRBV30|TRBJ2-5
TGTGCCTGGAGCGGGGGGCCGGAGACCCAGTACTTC
CAWSGGPETQYF
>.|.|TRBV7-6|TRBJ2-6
TGTGCCAGCAGCTCCTCAGGGTCCGGGGCTGGGGCCAACGTCCTGACTTTC
CASSSSGSGAGANVLTF
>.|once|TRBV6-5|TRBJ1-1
TGTGCCAGCAGTTGGGGGACACTGGGGGCTGAAGCTTTCTTT
CASSWGTLGAEAFF
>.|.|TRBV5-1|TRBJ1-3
TGCGCCAGCAGGCAGAACGGTGGCGGAAACACCATATATTTT
CASRQNGGGNTIYF
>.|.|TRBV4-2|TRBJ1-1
TGTGCCAGCAGCCAAGAGGTCGCAGGCGTAGGGACTGAAGCTTTCTTT
CASSQEVAGVGTEAFF
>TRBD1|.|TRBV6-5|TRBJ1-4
TGTGCCAGCAGTCAGACAGGGGTGTGGGAAAAACTGTTTTTT
CASSQTGVWEKLFF
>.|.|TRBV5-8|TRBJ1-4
TGTGCCAGCAGCTTGCCTCAGACAGGCGGAGAAAAACTGTTTTTT
CASSLPQTGGEKLFF
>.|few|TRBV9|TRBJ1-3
TGTGCCAGCAGCACCGGGCAGGGTATTGGAAACACCATATATTTT
CASSTGQGIGNTIYF
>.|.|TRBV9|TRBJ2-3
TGTGCCAGCAGCGTAGACGGGGCTAGCGTTGTAGATACGCAGTATTTT
CASSVDGASVVDTQYF
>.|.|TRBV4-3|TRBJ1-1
TGCGCCAGCAGCCAAGACAGGCTGTTTCCTCTTGAAGCTTTCTTT
CASSQDRLFPLEAFF
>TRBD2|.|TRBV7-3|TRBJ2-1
TGTGCCAGCAGCTTAACGGCGGGGGGCAATGAGCAGTTCTTC
CASSLTAGGNEQFF
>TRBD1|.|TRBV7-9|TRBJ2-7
TGTGCCAGCAGCCCTCCATTTCGACAGGGGCTTTACGAGCAGTACTTC
CASSPPFRQGLYEQYF
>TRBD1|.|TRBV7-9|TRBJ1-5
TGTGCCAGCAGCCTCCAGGGGGGCAATCAGCCCCAGCATTTT
CASSLQGGNQPQHF
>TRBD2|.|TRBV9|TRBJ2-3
TGTGCCAGCAGCGGACTGGAGGGCGGGGGTACAGATACGCAGTATTTT
CASSGLEGGGTDTQYF
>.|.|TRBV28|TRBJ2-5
TGTGCCAGCATAGGGGCGCCGGGGCAAGAGACCCAGTACTTC
CASIGAPGQETQYF
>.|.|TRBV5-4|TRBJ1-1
TGTGCCAGCAGTTTAGGGGGGACGAACACTGAAGCTTTCTTT
CASSLGGTNTEAFF
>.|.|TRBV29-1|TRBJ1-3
TGCAGCGTGGTCGAGGCAGATCTTCTCTCTGGAAACACCATATATTTT
CSVVEADLLSGNTIYF
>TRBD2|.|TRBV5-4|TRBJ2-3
TGTGCCAGCAGCTTGAAACTAGCGGGGACAGATACGCAGTATTTT
CASSLKLAGTDTQYF
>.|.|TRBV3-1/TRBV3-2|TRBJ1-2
TGTGCCAGCAGCCAAGGAATGAAGGGTCCCTTCTATGGCTACACCTTC
CASSQGMKGPFYGYTF